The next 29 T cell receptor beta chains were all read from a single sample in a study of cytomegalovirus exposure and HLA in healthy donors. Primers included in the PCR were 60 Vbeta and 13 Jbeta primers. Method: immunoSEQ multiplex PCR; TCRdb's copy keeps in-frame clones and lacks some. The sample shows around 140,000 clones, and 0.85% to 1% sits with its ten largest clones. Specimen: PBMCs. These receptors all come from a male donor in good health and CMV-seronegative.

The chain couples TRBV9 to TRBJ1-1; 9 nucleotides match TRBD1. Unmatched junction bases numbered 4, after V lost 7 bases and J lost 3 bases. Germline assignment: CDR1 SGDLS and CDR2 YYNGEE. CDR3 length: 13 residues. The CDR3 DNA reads TGTGCCAGCTCGGGACAGGGTTACACTGAAGCTTTCTTT. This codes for CASSGQGYTEAFF.

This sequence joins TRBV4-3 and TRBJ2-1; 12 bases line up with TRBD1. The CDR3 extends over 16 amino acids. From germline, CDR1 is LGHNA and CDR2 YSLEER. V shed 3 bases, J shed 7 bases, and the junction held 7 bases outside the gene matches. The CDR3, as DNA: TGCGCCAGCAGCCACCCCCTGGGACAGGGGGCGAATGAGCAGTTCTTC. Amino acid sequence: CASSHPLGQGANEQFF.

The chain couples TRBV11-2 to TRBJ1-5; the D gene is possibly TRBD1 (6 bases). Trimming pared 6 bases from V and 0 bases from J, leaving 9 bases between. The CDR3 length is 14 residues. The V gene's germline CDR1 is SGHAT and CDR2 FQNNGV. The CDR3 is CASSLDSSNQPQHF. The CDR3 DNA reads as TGTGCCAGCAGTTTGGACAGTAGCAATCAGCCCCAGCATTTT.

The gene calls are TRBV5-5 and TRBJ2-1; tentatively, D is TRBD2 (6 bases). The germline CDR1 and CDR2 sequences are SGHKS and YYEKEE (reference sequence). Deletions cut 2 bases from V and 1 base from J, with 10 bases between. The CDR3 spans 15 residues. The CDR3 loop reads CASSFDGTSYNEQFF. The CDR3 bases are TGTGCCAGCAGCTTCGACGGGACTTCCTACAATGAGCAGTTCTTC.

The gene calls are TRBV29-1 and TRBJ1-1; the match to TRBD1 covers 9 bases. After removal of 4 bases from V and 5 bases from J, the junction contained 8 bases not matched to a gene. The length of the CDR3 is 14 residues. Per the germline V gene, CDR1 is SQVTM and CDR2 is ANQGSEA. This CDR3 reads CSVATGGLATEAFF. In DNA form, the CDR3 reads TGCAGCGTTGCGACAGGGGGGTTAGCGACTGAAGCTTTCTTT.

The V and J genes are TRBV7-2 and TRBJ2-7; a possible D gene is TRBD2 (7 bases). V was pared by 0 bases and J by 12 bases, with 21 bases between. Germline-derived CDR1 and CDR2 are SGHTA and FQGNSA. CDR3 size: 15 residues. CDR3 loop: CASSLAKETTGGSYF. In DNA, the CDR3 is TGTGCCAGCAGCTTAGCGAAGGAAACAACGGGGGGCTCGTACTTC.

The CDR3 coding sequence is TGTGCCTGGAGTGTATTGGGGGGGGTGACTGAAGCTTTCTTT. This encodes CAWSVLGGVTEAFF. The chain is built from TRBV30 and TRBJ1-1, with D maybe TRBD1 (5 bases). V shed 0 bases and J shed 5 bases, with 13 bases lying between them. The CDR3 is made up of 14 amino acids. In germline, CDR1 is GTSNPN, CDR2 SVGIG (reference sequence). The entire variable domain, with the rest obtained from reference TRBV30 and TRBJ1-1, is as follows: SQTIHQWPATLVQPVGSPLSLECTVEGTSNPNLYWYRQAAGRGLQLLFYSVGIGQISSEVPQNLSASRPQDRQFILSSKKLLLSDSGFYLCAWSVLGGVTEAFFGQGTRLTVV.

The CDR3 loop is CASSQGQSTSTDTQYF. The CDR3 nucleotides are TGTGCCAGCAGCCAAGGACAGTCTACTAGCACAGATACGCAGTATTTT. V is TRBV14 and J is TRBJ2-3, with D possibly TRBD1 on 5 matching bases. CDR1 SGHDN and CDR2 FVKESK come from the germline V gene. The CDR3 is made up of 16 amino acids. The ends were cut back, 1 base at V and 0 bases at J, with 11 bases in the middle.

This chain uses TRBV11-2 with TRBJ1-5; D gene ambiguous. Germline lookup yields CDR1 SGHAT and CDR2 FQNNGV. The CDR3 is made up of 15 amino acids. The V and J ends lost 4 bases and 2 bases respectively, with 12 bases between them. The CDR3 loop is CASSSSAEGNQPQHF. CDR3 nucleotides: TGTGCCAGCAGCTCCTCAGCCGAGGGCAATCAGCCCCAGCATTTT. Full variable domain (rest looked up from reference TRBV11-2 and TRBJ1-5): EAGVAQSPRYKIIEKRQSVAFWCNPISGHATLYWYQQILGQGPKLLIQFQNNGVVDDSQLPKDRFSAERLKGVDSTLKIQPAKLEDSAVYLCASSSSAEGNQPQHFGDGTRLSIL.

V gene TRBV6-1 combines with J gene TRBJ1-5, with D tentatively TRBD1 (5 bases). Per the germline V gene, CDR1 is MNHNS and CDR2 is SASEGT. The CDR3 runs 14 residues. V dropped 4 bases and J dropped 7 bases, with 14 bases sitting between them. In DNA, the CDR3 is TGTGCCAGCAGTGGGCCGGGGGTTAACCAGCCCCAGCATTTT. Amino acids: CASSGPGVNQPQHF.

CDR3 nucleotide sequence: TGTGCCTGGAGGGCCCTTGGGACAGACGATAATTCACCCCTCCACTTT. Its translation: CAWRALGTDDNSPLHF. The gene calls are TRBV30 and TRBJ1-6, with 7 positions matching TRBD1. This CDR3 has 16 amino acids. V lost 3 bases to trimming and J lost 5 bases; unmatched junction nucleotides: 10. Germline CDR1 and CDR2: GTSNPN and SVGIG (reference sequence).

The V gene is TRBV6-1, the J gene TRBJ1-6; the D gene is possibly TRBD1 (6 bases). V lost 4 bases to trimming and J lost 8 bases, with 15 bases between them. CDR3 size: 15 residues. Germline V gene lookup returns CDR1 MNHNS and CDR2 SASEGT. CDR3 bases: TGTGCCAGCAGTGTTAAGGGTAAGGGGGATTCACCCCTCCACTTT. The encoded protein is CASSVKGKGDSPLHF.

CDR3 DNA sequence: TGTGCCAGCTCACCAGGACAGGGAGGCCAGCCCCAGCATTTT. Its translation is CASSPGQGGQPQHF. The V gene is TRBV18, the J gene TRBJ1-5; 8 bases fit TRBD1. This CDR3 spans 14 amino acids. Germline assignment: CDR1 KGHSH and CDR2 LQKENI. Losses at the gene ends were 2 bases for V and 7 bases for J; bases not matched to a gene: 4.

CDR3 sequence: CASSLQGHSYNEQFF. The CDR3 nucleotides are TGCGCCAGCAGCTTGCAGGGCCACTCCTACAATGAGCAGTTCTTC. The chain joins TRBV5-1 to TRBJ2-1; weak D call: TRBD1 (5 bases). This CDR3 has 15 residues. Trimming took off 1 base at V and 0 bases at J, with 8 bases between the two ends. Germline V CDR1 and CDR2: SGHRS, YFSETQ.

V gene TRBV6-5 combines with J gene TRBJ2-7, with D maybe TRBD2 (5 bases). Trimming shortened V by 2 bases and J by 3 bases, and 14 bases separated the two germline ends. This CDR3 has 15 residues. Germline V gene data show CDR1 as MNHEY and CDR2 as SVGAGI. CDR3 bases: TGTGCCAGCAGTTACGTCCTAGCAGCTATCTACGAGCAGTACTTC. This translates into CASSYVLAAIYEQYF.

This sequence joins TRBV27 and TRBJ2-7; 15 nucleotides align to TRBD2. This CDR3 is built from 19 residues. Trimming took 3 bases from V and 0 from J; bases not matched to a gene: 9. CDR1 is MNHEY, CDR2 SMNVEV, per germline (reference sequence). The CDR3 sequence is CASSFSGLAGGPSSYEQYF. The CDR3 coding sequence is TGTGCCAGCAGTTTTTCCGGACTAGCGGGAGGGCCGAGCTCCTACGAGCAGTACTTC.

CDR3 nucleotide sequence: TGTGCCAGTAGGTCCCGGGACAACTCGATCGGCTTACCCCTCCACTTT. Translating gives CASRSRDNSIGLPLHF. This rearrangement joins TRBV19 to TRBJ1-6; D may be TRBD1 (6 bases). This CDR3 contains 16 residues. The germline gives CDR1 LNHDA, CDR2 SQIVND (reference sequence). Trimming took off 6 bases at V and 12 bases at J, with 24 bases between the two ends.

This CDR3 is CASSSTLDRVDYEQYF. The CDR3 bases are TGTGCCAGCAGCAGTACCCTTGACAGGGTTGACTACGAGCAGTACTTC. The chain has TRBV5-6 and TRBJ2-7; TRBD1 matches at 7 bases. V dropped 4 bases and J dropped 3; count of bases not matched to a gene: 13. Germline CDR1 and CDR2: SGHDT and YYEEEE. The CDR3 has 16 amino acids.

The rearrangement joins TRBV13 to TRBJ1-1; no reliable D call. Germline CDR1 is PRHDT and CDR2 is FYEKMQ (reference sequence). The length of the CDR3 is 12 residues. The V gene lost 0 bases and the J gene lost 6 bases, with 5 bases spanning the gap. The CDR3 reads CASSLGGAEAFF. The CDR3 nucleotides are TGTGCCAGCAGCTTAGGGGGCGCTGAAGCTTTCTTT.

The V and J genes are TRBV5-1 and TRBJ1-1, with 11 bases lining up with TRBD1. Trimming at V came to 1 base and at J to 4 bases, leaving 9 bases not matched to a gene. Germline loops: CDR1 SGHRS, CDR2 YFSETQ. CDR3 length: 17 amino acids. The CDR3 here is CASSLRTGGALGTEAFF. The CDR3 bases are TGCGCCAGCAGCTTGAGGACAGGGGGCGCATTGGGCACTGAAGCTTTCTTT.

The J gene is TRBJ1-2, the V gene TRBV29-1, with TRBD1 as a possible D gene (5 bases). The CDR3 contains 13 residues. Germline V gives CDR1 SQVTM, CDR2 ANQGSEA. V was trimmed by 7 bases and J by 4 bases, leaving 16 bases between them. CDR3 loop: CSARTQGAYGYTF. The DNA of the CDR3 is TGCAGCGCCCGAACCCAGGGCGCCTATGGCTACACCTTC.

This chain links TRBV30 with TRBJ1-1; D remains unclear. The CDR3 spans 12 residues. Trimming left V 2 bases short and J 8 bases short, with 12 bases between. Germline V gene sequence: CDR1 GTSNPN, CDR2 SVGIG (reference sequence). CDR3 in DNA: TGTGCCTGGAGTAAAAATGGCGGAGAAGCTTTCTTT. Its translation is CAWSKNGGEAFF.

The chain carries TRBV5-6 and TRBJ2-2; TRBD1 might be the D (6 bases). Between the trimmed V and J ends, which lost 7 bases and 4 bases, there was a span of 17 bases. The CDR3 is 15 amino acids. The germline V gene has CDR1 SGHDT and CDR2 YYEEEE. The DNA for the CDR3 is TGTGCCAGCGCTGGGGACATAGGGGGCACCGGGGAGCTGTTTTTT. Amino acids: CASAGDIGGTGELFF. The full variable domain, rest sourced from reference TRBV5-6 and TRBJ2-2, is DAGVTQSPTHLIKTRGQQVTLRCSPKSGHDTVSWYQQALGQGPQFIFQYYEEEERQRGNFPDRFSGHQFPNYSSELNVNALLLGDSALYLCASAGDIGGTGELFFGEGSRLTVL.

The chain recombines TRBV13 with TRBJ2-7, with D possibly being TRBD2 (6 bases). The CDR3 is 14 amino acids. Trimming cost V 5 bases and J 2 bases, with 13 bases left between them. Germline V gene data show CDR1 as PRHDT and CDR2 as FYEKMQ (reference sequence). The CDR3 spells CASSAGGTTYEQYF. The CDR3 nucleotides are TGTGCCAGCAGCGCCGGAGGGACGACCTACGAGCAGTACTTC.

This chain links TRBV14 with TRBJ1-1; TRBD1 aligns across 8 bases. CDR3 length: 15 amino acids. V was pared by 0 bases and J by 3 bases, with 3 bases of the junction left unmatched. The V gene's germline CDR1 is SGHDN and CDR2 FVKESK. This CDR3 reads CASSQDLDRDTEAFF. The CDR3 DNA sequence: TGTGCCAGCAGCCAAGATCTGGACAGGGACACTGAAGCTTTCTTT.

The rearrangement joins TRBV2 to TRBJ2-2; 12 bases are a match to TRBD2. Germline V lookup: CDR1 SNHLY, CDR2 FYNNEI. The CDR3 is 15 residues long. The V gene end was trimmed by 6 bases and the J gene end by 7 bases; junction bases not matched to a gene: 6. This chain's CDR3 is CASSPTSGSIGELFF. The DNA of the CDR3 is TGTGCCAGCAGCCCGACTAGCGGGAGTATCGGGGAGCTGTTTTTT. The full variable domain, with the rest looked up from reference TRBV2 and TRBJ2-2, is EPEVTQTPSHQVTQMGQEVILRCVPISNHLYFYWYRQILGQKVEFLVSFYNNEISEKSEIFDDQFSVERPDGSNFTLKIRSTKLEDSAMYFCASSPTSGSIGELFFGEGSRLTVL.

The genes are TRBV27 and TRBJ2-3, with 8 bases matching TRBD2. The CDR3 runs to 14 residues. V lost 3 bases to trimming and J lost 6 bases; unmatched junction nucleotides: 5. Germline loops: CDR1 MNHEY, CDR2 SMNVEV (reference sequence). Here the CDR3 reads CASSLKGLVDTQYF. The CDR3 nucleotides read TGTGCCAGCAGTTTGAAGGGACTAGTGGATACGCAGTATTTT.

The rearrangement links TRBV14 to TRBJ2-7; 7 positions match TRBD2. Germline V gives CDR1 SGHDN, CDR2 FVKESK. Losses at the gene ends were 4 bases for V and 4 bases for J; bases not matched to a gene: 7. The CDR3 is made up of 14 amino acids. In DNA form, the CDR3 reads TGTGCCAGCAGCCCCCGACTAGCCCGATACGAGCAGTACTTC. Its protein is CASSPRLARYEQYF. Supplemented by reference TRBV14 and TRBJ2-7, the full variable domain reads EAGVTQFPSHSVIEKGQTVTLRCDPISGHDNLYWYRRVMGKEIKFLLHFVKESKQDESGMPNNRFLAERTGGTYSTLKVQPAELEDSGVYFCASSPRLARYEQYFGPGTRLTVT.

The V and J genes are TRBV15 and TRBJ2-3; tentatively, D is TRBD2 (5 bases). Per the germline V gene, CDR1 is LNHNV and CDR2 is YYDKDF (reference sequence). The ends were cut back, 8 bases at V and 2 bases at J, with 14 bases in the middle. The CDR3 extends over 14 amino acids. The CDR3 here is CATEMAGFTDTQYF. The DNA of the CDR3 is TGTGCCACCGAAATGGCGGGTTTCACAGATACGCAGTATTTT.